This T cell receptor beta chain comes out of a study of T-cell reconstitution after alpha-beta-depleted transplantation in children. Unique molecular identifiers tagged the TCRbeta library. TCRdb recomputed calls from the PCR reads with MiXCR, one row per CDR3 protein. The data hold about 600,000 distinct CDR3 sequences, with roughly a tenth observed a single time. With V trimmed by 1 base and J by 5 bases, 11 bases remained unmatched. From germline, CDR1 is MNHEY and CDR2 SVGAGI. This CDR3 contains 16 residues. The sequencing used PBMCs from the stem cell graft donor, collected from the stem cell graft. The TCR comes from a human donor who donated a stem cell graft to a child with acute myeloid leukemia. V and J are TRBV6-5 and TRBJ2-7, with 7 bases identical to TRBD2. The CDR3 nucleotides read TGTGCCAGCAGTTACTACGGGGAGGGAGTAACGGACGAGCAGTACTTC. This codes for CASSYYGEGVTDEQYF.